What follows is one TCR beta chain and its context. Antigen unknown. The record originates from a study of shared clonotypes between healthy human individuals. Study-wide context: Donors had three CD4 naive, three CD4 memory, two CD8 naive and one CD8 memory plate apiece. Broader study findings: In contrast to clonotypes shared by all four donors, non-shared clonotypes had lower generation probabilities.

Germline V gives CDR1 LNHDA, CDR2 SQIVND (reference sequence). The CDR3 is 13 residues long. Trimming removed 2 bases from V and 7 bases from J, with 10 bases in between. The material for each subset, its genomic DNA, was split evenly across several immunoSEQ plates. The assay was immunoSEQ multiplex PCR, and TCRdb's table has in-frame clones only and misses some. The data hold 2 million to 3 million clones, with approximately 93% observed a single time. The source is a man between 18 and 29 years old in good health. Some clones in this sample may be carry-over from other donors' samples. V gene TRBV19 combines with J gene TRBJ2-3; D may be TRBD2 (6 bases). The sequencing sample was made of naive CD4+ T cells from PBMCs. This sample's subset: CD45RA+ positively selected. This chain's CDR3 is CASSIPLANTQYF. DNA of the CDR3: TGTGCCAGTAGTATACCCCTAGCGAATACGCAGTATTTT.